Listed below are T cell receptor beta chains from one sample, sequenced in a study of technical replicates of blood from a few donors. Only in-frame clones appear in the TCRdb table, and some are missing; sequencing was by immunoSEQ multiplex PCR. The sample has fewer than 110,000 clones, over 95% seen once. Input material: T cells isolated from PBMCs. These receptors all come from a human donor in good health. The CDR3 runs from the conserved cysteine through the conserved F or W. A D gene is named only where the DNA matches it firmly. Only some rows state a clone size, as once, few, many or a class for expanded clones.

TRBD2 TRBJ2-1 TRBV11-2 . CASSLSSGSKRNEQFF TGTGCCAGCAGCTTGTCTAGCGGGAGTAAAAGAAATGAGCAGTTCTTC
. TRBJ1-1 TRBV18 . CASSPGHPNTEAFF TGTGCCAGCTCACCCGGACACCCGAACACTGAAGCTTTCTTT
. TRBJ2-3 TRBV7-6 . CASSPLGGFDTQYF TGTGCCAGCAGTCCACTAGGTGGGTTCGATACGCAGTATTTT
TRBD2 TRBJ2-1 TRBV11-3 . CASSLAGGRDEQFF TGTGCCAGCAGCTTAGCGGGAGGGAGGGATGAGCAGTTCTTC
TRBD2 TRBJ2-1 TRBV4-1 . CASSQDETSGFRNEQFF TGCGCCAGCAGCCAAGACGAGACTAGCGGTTTCAGGAATGAGCAGTTCTTC
TRBD1 TRBJ1-5 TRBV15 . CATSNRDRYQPQHF TGTGCCACCAGCAACCGGGACAGATATCAGCCCCAGCATTTT
. TRBJ2-2 TRBV11-2 . CASSLLRLTDATGELFF TGTGCCAGCAGCTTACTTCGGTTGACAGACGCCACCGGGGAGCTGTTTTTT
. TRBJ2-2 TRBV28 . CASRFGASTGELFF TGTGCCAGCAGGTTTGGGGCGTCCACCGGGGAGCTGTTTTTT
TRBD1 TRBJ2-3 TRBV27 . CASRWQDRSVLSTDTQYF TGTGCCAGCAGGTGGCAGGACAGGTCCGTACTCAGCACAGATACGCAGTATTTT
TRBD1 TRBJ2-7 TRBV11-3 . CASSRPGTGAYEQYF TGTGCCAGCAGCCGTCCCGGGACAGGAGCCTACGAGCAGTACTTC
. TRBJ1-5 TRBV7-2 once CASSLIGDNQPQHF TGTGCCAGCAGCTTAATAGGGGACAATCAGCCCCAGCATTTT
. TRBJ2-3 TRBV10-3 once CAISVGAGDTQYF TGTGCCATCAGTGTAGGGGCAGGGGATACGCAGTATTTT
. TRBJ2-1 TRBV27 . CASSKIRDFYNEQFF TGTGCCAGCAGCAAAATCCGGGACTTCTACAATGAGCAGTTCTTC
. TRBJ2-2 TRBV4-1 . CASSTTGTYTTGELFF TGCGCCAGCAGTACGACAGGAACGTATACCACCGGGGAGCTGTTTTTT
. TRBJ2-1 TRBV2 . CASTSYVGSGDQFF TGTGCCAGCACCTCATATGTTGGGTCGGGTGATCAGTTCTTC
TRBD1 TRBJ1-3 TRBV6-1 . CASRRDSISGNTIYF TGTGCCAGCAGGAGGGACAGTATCTCTGGAAACACCATATATTTT
. TRBJ2-3 TRBV28 . CASSLLQASTDTQYF TGTGCCAGCAGTCTATTACAGGCTAGCACAGATACGCAGTATTTT
TRBD2 TRBJ2-5 TRBV4-2 . CASSPTGGRARETQYF TGTGCCAGCAGCCCAACGGGAGGGAGGGCTCGGGAGACCCAGTACTTC
. TRBJ1-5 TRBV2 once CASSDERRDQPQHF TGTGCCAGCAGTGACGAGAGGAGGGATCAGCCCCAGCATTTT
TRBD2 TRBJ2-3 TRBV4-1 . CASSPPSGRGPDTQYF TGCGCCAGCAGCCCCCCCAGCGGGAGAGGCCCTGATACGCAGTATTTT
TRBD2 TRBJ2-7 TRBV11-2 . CASSLTSGVPEGYEQYF TGTGCCAGCAGCTTGACTAGCGGGGTACCCGAGGGCTACGAGCAGTACTTC
TRBD1 TRBJ1-5 TRBV9 . CASSGSGGGNQPQHF TGTGCCAGCAGCGGATCAGGGGGCGGGAATCAGCCCCAGCATTTT
TRBD2 TRBJ2-2 TRBV5-1 . CASSLLAGVGGELFF TGCGCCAGCAGCTTACTAGCGGGAGTCGGCGGGGAGCTGTTTTTT
. TRBJ1-3 TRBV7-9 . CASSLRSSSGNTIYF TGTGCCAGCAGCTTACGGTCGAGCTCTGGAAACACCATATATTTT
. TRBJ2-7 TRBV19 . CASSIAATDSYEQYF TGTGCCAGTAGTATCGCGGCGACAGACTCCTACGAGCAGTACTTC
. TRBJ1-2 TRBV5-1 once CASSLVAANYGYTF TGCGCCAGCAGCTTGGTTGCAGCTAACTATGGCTACACCTTC
TRBD2 TRBJ2-7 TRBV10-2 . CATNHLAEQSSYEQYF TGCGCCACCAACCACCTAGCGGAGCAAAGCTCCTACGAGCAGTACTTC
. TRBJ1-2 TRBV10-3 . CAIRVGSTNYGYTF TGTGCCATCAGGGTGGGCTCAACTAACTATGGCTACACCTTC
. TRBJ1-2 TRBV19 . CASMAPGGHGYTF TGTGCCAGTATGGCCCCCGGCGGGCATGGCTACACCTTC
TRBD1 TRBJ1-2 TRBV7-2 . CASRSDRGFPYGYTF TGTGCCAGCAGGTCCGACAGGGGGTTCCCCTATGGCTACACCTTC
. TRBJ1-1 TRBV5-4 . CASSLDTGLNTEAFF TGTGCCAGCAGCTTGGATACGGGATTGAACACTGAAGCTTTCTTT
. TRBJ2-1 TRBV6-1 . CASSESLSYEQFF TGTGCCAGCAGTGAGTCGCTATCATATGAGCAGTTCTTC
TRBD2 TRBJ2-3 TRBV2 . CASVMTSQSDTDTQYF TGTGCCAGCGTTATGACTAGCCAATCTGACACAGATACGCAGTATTTT
. TRBJ1-1 TRBV6-5 . CASSYSGGNTEAFF TGTGCCAGCAGTTACTCAGGGGGGAACACTGAAGCTTTCTTT
. TRBJ1-2 TRBV28 . CASSLFQGSSYGYTF TGTGCCAGCAGTTTATTTCAGGGGTCCAGCTATGGCTACACCTTC
. TRBJ2-7 TRBV13 . CASSRLSSYEQYF TGTGCCAGCAGCCGACTGAGTTCCTACGAGCAGTACTTC
TRBD1 TRBJ2-3 TRBV6-5 . CASSFRGLFGTDTQYF TGTGCCAGCAGTTTCAGGGGGCTGTTCGGCACAGATACGCAGTATTTT
. TRBJ2-7 TRBV2 many CASSEPFRIEQYF TGTGCCAGCAGTGAGCCCTTTAGAATCGAGCAGTACTTC
TRBD2 TRBJ2-1 TRBV11-2 . CASTMRLAGGPDPEQFF TGTGCCAGCACCATGCGACTAGCGGGAGGGCCTGACCCTGAGCAGTTCTTC
. TRBJ1-2 TRBV28 . CASSLGNYGYTF TGTGCCAGCAGTTTGGGCAACTATGGCTACACCTTC
TRBD2 TRBJ2-1 TRBV27 . CASSLIRASGSGSSYNEQFF TGTGCCAGCAGTTTAATTCGGGCTAGCGGGAGTGGGAGCTCCTACAATGAGCAGTTCTTC
TRBD2 TRBJ2-1 TRBV5-1 once CASREESSYNEQFF TGCGCCAGCCGGGAGGAGAGCTCCTACAATGAGCAGTTCTTC
. TRBJ1-3 TRBV6-4 . CAGREEGKGNTIYF TGTGCCGGTCGGGAGGAGGGGAAAGGAAACACCATATATTTT
TRBD1 TRBJ2-1 TRBV7-6 . CASSSGQGSYNEQFF TGTGCCAGCAGCTCGGGACAGGGCTCCTACAATGAGCAGTTCTTC
. TRBJ2-7 TRBV6-5 . CASSYITGDSYEQYF TGTGCCAGCAGTTATATCACGGGAGACTCCTACGAGCAGTACTTC